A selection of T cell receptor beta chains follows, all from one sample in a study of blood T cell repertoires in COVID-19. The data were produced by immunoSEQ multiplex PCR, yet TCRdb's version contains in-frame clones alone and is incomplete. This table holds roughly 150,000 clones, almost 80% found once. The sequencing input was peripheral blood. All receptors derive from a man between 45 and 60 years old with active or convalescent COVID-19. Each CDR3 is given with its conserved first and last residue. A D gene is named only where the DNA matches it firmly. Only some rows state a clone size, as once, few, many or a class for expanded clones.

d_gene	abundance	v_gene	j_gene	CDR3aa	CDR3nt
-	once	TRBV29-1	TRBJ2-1	CSADGDNEQFF	TGCAGCGCCGACGGAGACAATGAGCAGTTCTTC
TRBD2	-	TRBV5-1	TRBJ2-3	CASSLWFSSGDTDTQYF	TGCGCCAGCAGCTTGTGGTTTTCTAGCGGAGACACAGATACGCAGTATTTT
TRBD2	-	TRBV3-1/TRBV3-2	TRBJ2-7	CASSPSGRGQYF	TGTGCCAGCAGCCCCAGCGGGAGGGGCCAGTACTTC
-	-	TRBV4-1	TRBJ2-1	CASSLLSGLGSYNEQFF	TGCGCCAGCAGCCTTCTCTCAGGGTTGGGCTCCTACAATGAGCAGTTCTTC
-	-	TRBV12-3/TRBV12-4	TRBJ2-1	CASSYLRDNEQFF	TGTGCCAGCAGTTATCTGCGGGACAATGAGCAGTTCTTC
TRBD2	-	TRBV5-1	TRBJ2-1	CASSASGTSVFNEQFF	TGCGCCAGCAGCGCTTCCGGGACTAGCGTATTCAATGAGCAGTTCTTC
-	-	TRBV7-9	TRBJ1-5	CASSLWEGDQPQHF	TGTGCCAGCAGCTTATGGGAAGGGGATCAGCCCCAGCATTTT
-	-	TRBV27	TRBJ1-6	CASSLGGYGTRNSPLHF	TGTGCCAGCAGTCTCGGGGGGTATGGGACACGTAATTCACCCCTCCACTTT
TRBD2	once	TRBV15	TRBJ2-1	CATSTHPQRDLSYNEQFF	TGTGCCACCAGCACCCATCCCCAGCGGGACCTATCCTACAATGAGCAGTTCTTC
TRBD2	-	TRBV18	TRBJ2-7	CASSPETSGTYEQYF	TGTGCCAGCTCACCAGAGACTAGCGGAACCTACGAGCAGTACTTC
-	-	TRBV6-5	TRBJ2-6	CASRDTGFGANVLTF	TGTGCCAGCAGGGACACAGGGTTTGGGGCCAACGTCCTGACTTTC
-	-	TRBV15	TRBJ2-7	CATSRERWTELGEQYF	TGTGCCACCAGCAGAGAAAGGTGGACAGAGCTCGGCGAGCAGTACTTC
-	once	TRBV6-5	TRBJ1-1	CASSFRGTEAFF	TGTGCCAGCAGTTTCAGGGGAACTGAAGCTTTCTTT
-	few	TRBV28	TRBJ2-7	CASSFPGSYEQYF	TGTGCCAGCAGTTTCCCCGGTTCTTACGAGCAGTACTTC
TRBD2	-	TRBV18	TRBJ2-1	CASSPFSILGTSGNNEQFF	TGTGCCAGCTCACCATTTTCCATCCTCGGAACTAGCGGGAACAATGAGCAGTTCTTC
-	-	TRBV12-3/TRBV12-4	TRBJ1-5	CASRPGDGQPQHF	TGTGCCAGCAGACCGGGGGACGGGCAGCCCCAGCATTTT